The clone carrying this TCR beta chain was seen a few times. Its antigen is as yet unknown. This CDR3 is built from 14 residues. V lost 5 bases to trimming and J lost 6 bases; unmatched junction nucleotides: 9. Germline loops: CDR1 MNHEY, CDR2 SVGEGT. This specimen belongs to a study of blood T cells in healthy people across ages. Findings and caveats of the study: The percentage of naive T cells correlated strongly with TCR beta diversity. Age showed a roughly linear inverse relationship with TCR beta diversity per million T cells.

A second PCR, run for about 7 to 12 cycles, used a sample-barcoded 5' primer plus a J-beta primer mix. Every cDNA molecule bore a tag from a template-switch adaptor containing 12 random nucleotides. One entry per CDR3 protein results from TCRdb running MiXCR on the 5' RACE reads. Here the sample spans fewer than 2,000,000 distinct CDR3 sequences, about two fifths being singletons. The source material was blood. This TCR was sampled from a human donor in good health. J is TRBJ1-2 and V is TRBV6-2 or TRBV6-3; 7 bases are a match to TRBD1. This CDR3 is CASSPSHTGDGYTF. The CDR3 coding sequence is TGTGCCAGCAGTCCTTCTCATACAGGGGATGGCTACACCTTC.